Below, one T cell receptor (beta chain) is given with its context. Its antigen is currently unknown. Germline V CDR1 and CDR2: MDHEN, SYDVKM. Trimming at V came to 7 bases and at J to 5 bases, leaving 11 bases not matched to a gene. This CDR3 is built from 15 residues. The data were obtained in a study of shared clonotypes between healthy human individuals. General study points: Few donors restricted represented genetic and exposure-history diversity.

The assay was carried out at the deep level. How the authors handled the data: Junction-only sequences produced by ImmunoSEQ had no quality scores, so filtering differed. Generated by immunoSEQ multiplex PCR, the TCRdb table keeps only in-frame clones and is missing some. The V and J calls and the clone size are those of that table, but D and trimming were determined from the DNA. The sample lists about 480,000 clones, 79% occurring once. Material for sequencing was PBMCs. This sequence joins TRBV28 and TRBJ2-1, with 7 nucleotides matching TRBD2. The clonotype originates from a woman aged 40 to 55 in good health. Some clones in this sample may be carry-over from other donors' samples. CDR3 sequence reads: CASTHGGDFDNEQFF. The CDR3 region has the DNA TGTGCCAGCACCCATGGGGGGGATTTCGACAATGAGCAGTTCTTC.